Described below is a single TCR beta chain sequence and its context. This may stem from a read error, because a much larger clone lies one nucleotide away. This record comes from a study of regulatory T cells in long-lasting Graves disease. Study details: Antithyroid drug exposure in newly diagnosed Graves' patients had lasted under 3 months.

Indicated time point: newly diagnosed GD, antithyroid drugs for less than 3 months. PBMC RNA served as the TCR library source. The TCR beta library used iRepertoire HTBI primers with Arm-PCR amplification of CDR3. TCRdb re-called the multiplex PCR reads with MiXCR, one entry per CDR3 protein. Seen here are 550,000 or so distinct CDR3 sequences, more than 10% observed once, and the top ten hold 8.9%. The same sample was also studied in work on T cells in Graves' hyperthyroidism and ophthalmopathy.

Material: peripheral blood mononuclear cells (PBMCs), obtained at new diagnosis, from a patient treated with antithyroid drugs. The TCR sequence derives from a woman between 25 and 40 years old with Graves disease.

The CDR3 sequence: CASSQDTEGRLFF. The CDR3 DNA follows: TGTGCCAGCAGCCAAGACACGGAGGGGAGACTGTTTTTT. This rearrangement joins TRBV3-1 to TRBJ1-4, with D possibly matching TRBD1 (5 bases). The CDR3 contains 13 residues. Germline CDR1 LGHDT, CDR2 YNNKEL (reference sequence). V was trimmed by 0 bases and J by 13 bases, leaving 12 bases between them.